The 28 T cell receptor beta chains below all came from one sample that was sequenced in a study of Graves' ophthalmopathy and Graves' hyperthyroidism. RNA transcripts yielded amplified TCR beta CDR3 regions. The authors performed first-round RT-PCR with HTBI primers and then a second-round multiplex PCR. TCRdb recomputed calls from the multiplex PCR reads with MiXCR, one row per CDR3 protein. The sample yields about 160,000 distinct CDR3 sequences, approximately 40% seen once. The material sequenced was peripheral blood. Receptor source: a young man with Graves' ophthalmopathy.

In the case of this clonotype: Its ends do not fully match the called genes, so a read error is possible. The gene calls are TRBV4-1 and TRBJ1-1, with TRBD1 as a possible D gene (5 bases). The CDR3 length is 11 residues. Germline V gene sequence: CDR1 MGHRA, CDR2 YSYEKL. The CDR3 is CASSQETGPTF. The CDR3, as DNA: TGCGCCAGCAGCCAAGAGACGGGACCCACGTTT.

The sample holds many counts of this clonotype. The chain uses TRBV29-1 and TRBJ1-2, with D unresolved. Trimming removed 6 bases at V and 5 bases at J, with 19 bases between. The germline V gene encodes CDR1 SQVTM and CDR2 ANQGSEA. This CDR3 contains 14 residues. The CDR3 nucleotides read TGCAGCGTCGCGGCGGTGGAGATTGGGTATGGCTACACCTTC. This translates into CSVAAVEIGYGYTF. Variable domain in full (rest from reference TRBV29-1 and TRBJ1-2): SAVISQKPSRDICQRGTSLTIQCQVDSQVTMMFWYRQQPGQSLTLIATANQGSEATYESGFVIDKFPISRPNLTFSTLTVSNMSPEDSSIYLCSVAAVEIGYGYTFGSGTRLTVV.

The rearrangement joins TRBV7-2 to TRBJ2-7; tentatively, D is TRBD1 (6 bases). Germline CDR1 reads SGHTA; CDR2 reads FQGNSA. The CDR3 is made up of 14 amino acids. The V end lost 6 bases, the J end lost 0 bases, and 12 bases lay between the germline ends. CDR3 sequence reads: CASRPGHDSYEQYF. The CDR3 nucleotides read TGTGCCAGCAGACCGGGACACGACTCCTACGAGCAGTACTTC.

The chain has TRBV11-1 and TRBJ1-2; D possibly corresponds to TRBD1 (5 bases). V dropped 5 bases and J dropped 4 bases, with 17 bases sitting between them. Germline-derived CDR1 and CDR2 are SGHAT and FQDESV (reference sequence). This CDR3 comprises 15 residues. CDR3 loop: CASSQTTDSPYGYTF. CDR3 DNA sequence: TGTGCCAGCAGCCAAACGACAGATTCTCCCTATGGCTACACCTTC.

The chain is built from TRBV12-3 or TRBV12-4 and TRBJ2-7; 7 bases fit TRBD2. The V and J ends lost 6 bases and 4 bases, in that order; junction bases with no gene match: 9. This CDR3 has 14 residues. The CDR3 spells CASSRRGSTYEQYF. In DNA form, the CDR3 reads TGTGCCAGCAGCCGCCGCGGGAGTACTTACGAGCAGTACTTC.

The CDR3 here is CASSPSGLAAGDEQYF. The CDR3 coding sequence is TGTGCCAGCAGCCCATCCGGACTAGCGGCCGGGGACGAGCAGTACTTC. The V gene is TRBV7-3, the J gene TRBJ2-7; 10 bases are a match to TRBD2. Germline V gives CDR1 SGHTA, CDR2 FQGTGA. V was clipped by 5 bases and J by 5 bases; unmatched bases: 12. CDR3 length: 16 residues.

CDR3 nucleotide sequence: TGTGCCAGCAGACTAGCGGGAGGGAACATCCAAGAGACCCAGTACTTC. Protein sequence: CASRLAGGNIQETQYF. The chain combines TRBV28 with TRBJ2-5; 13 nucleotides match TRBD2. Germline V gene sequence: CDR1 MDHEN, CDR2 SYDVKM. The CDR3 loop spans 16 amino acids. V trimming: 6 bases; J trimming: 1 base; junction bases outside the gene matches: 5. The full variable domain, with the rest looked up from reference TRBV28 and TRBJ2-5, is DVKVTQSSRYLVKRTGEKVFLECVQDMDHENMFWYRQDPGLGLRLIYFSYDVKMKEKGDIPEGYSVSREKKERFSLILESASTNQTSMYLCASRLAGGNIQETQYFGPGTRLLVL.

This clonotype has a count of ten or more. The chain recombines TRBV6-5 with TRBJ1-2; 9 bases are shared with TRBD1. Germline loops: CDR1 MNHEY, CDR2 SVGAGI. CDR3 size: 16 residues. V lost 6 bases to trimming and J lost 5 bases; unmatched junction nucleotides: 13. As DNA, the CDR3 is TGTGCCAGCAGCCCACCTTCCGGGACAGGGCCTTATGGCTACACCTTC. Amino acids: CASSPPSGTGPYGYTF.

At least ten counts were recorded for this clonotype. The rearrangement joins TRBV13 to TRBJ2-5; possible D gene TRBD2, 6 bases. There are 16 residues in the CDR3. V lost 5 bases and J 5 bases, leaving 21 bases between the germline ends. Germline V gene lookup returns CDR1 PRHDT and CDR2 FYEKMQ (reference sequence). CDR3: CASSQWDWSDPETQYF. CDR3 nucleotides: TGTGCCAGCAGCCAGTGGGACTGGTCCGACCCGGAGACCCAGTACTTC.

The V and J genes are TRBV6-1 and TRBJ1-2; weak D call: TRBD1 (6 bases). The germline V gene has CDR1 MNHNS and CDR2 SASEGT. The ends were cut back, 11 bases at V and 4 bases at J, with 20 bases in the middle. The CDR3 sequence is 14 residues long. CDR3 in amino acids: CAVSETGNIYGYTF. CDR3 nucleotide sequence: TGTGCCGTCTCCGAGACAGGAAACATCTATGGCTACACCTTC.

This clonotype came up a few times. The chain joins TRBV6-5 to TRBJ2-7, with TRBD2 matching over 7 bases. J was trimmed by 5 bases and V by 1 base; bases with no gene match: 5. The CDR3 has 14 amino acids. Germline-derived CDR1 and CDR2 are MNHEY and SVGAGI. CDR3 sequence: CASSYFAGVNEQYF. The CDR3 DNA reads TGTGCCAGCAGTTACTTCGCGGGAGTGAACGAGCAGTACTTC.

The J gene is TRBJ1-5, the V gene TRBV27; D remains unclear. Trimming shortened V by 4 bases and J by 1 base, and 5 bases separated the two germline ends. Germline CDR1 and CDR2: MNHEY and SMNVEV (reference sequence). CDR3 length equals 13 residues. CDR3 nucleotides: TGTGCCAGCAGTTGGTTGAGCAATCAGCCCCAGCATTTT. Amino acids: CASSWLSNQPQHF.

This clonotype was observed many times. The chain recombines TRBV2 with TRBJ2-7, with D perhaps assigned TRBD1 or TRBD2 (5 bases each). The CDR3 is 12 residues long. V shed 6 bases and J shed 7 bases, with 13 bases lying between them. Germline CDR1 reads SNHLY; CDR2 reads FYNNEI. CDR3 loop: CASSREPGEQYF. The CDR3 coding sequence is TGTGCCAGCAGCAGGGAACCGGGGGAGCAGTACTTC.

The chain is built from TRBV19 and TRBJ1-3, with D maybe TRBD1 (5 bases). The CDR3 runs 14 residues. Trimming stripped 4 bases from V and 4 bases from J, with 11 bases between. The germline V gene has CDR1 LNHDA and CDR2 SQIVND (reference sequence). The CDR3 loop reads CASSRPGPGNTIYF. CDR3 nucleotide sequence: TGTGCCAGTAGTAGACCGGGACCCGGAAACACCATATATTTT. Based on the CDR3 plus reference TRBV19 and TRBJ1-3, the full variable domain is DGGITQSPKYLFRKEGQNVTLSCEQNLNHDAMYWYRQDPGQGLRLIYYSQIVNDFQKGDIAEGYSVSREKKESFPLTVTSAQKNPTAFYLCASSRPGPGNTIYFGEGSWLTVV.

The rearrangement joins TRBV25-1 to TRBJ2-7; 8 nucleotides agree with TRBD1. Germline values: CDR1 MGHDK, CDR2 SYGVNS. This CDR3 comprises 14 residues. V was clipped by 0 bases and J by 5 bases; unmatched bases: 3. CDR3 region: CASSEYRGHHEQYF. CDR3 in DNA: TGTGCCAGCAGTGAATACAGGGGGCATCACGAGCAGTACTTC.

There are many counts of this clonotype. This chain uses TRBV7-2 with TRBJ2-7; weak D call: TRBD2 (5 bases). V was trimmed by 4 bases and J by 6 bases, leaving 16 bases between them. CDR1 and CDR2 from the germline V gene are SGHTA and FQGNSA. This CDR3 spans 14 amino acids. The CDR3 DNA reads TGTGCCAGCAGCTCCCCCGGAGGAGTCGGCGAGCAGTACTTC. Its protein product is CASSSPGGVGEQYF.

The V gene is TRBV28, the J gene TRBJ2-5; 7 nucleotides line up with TRBD2. CDR1 is MDHEN, CDR2 SYDVKM, per germline. Trimming cost V 7 bases and J 5 bases; bases outside gene matches: 13. The CDR3 consists of 15 residues. The CDR3 protein is CASTAWGGRRETQYF. Here the CDR3 DNA reads TGTGCCAGCACAGCTTGGGGAGGGAGGCGGGAGACCCAGTACTTC.

At least ten counts were recorded for this clonotype. V and J are TRBV6-2 or TRBV6-3 and TRBJ1-2; possible D gene TRBD1, 5 bases. Germline CDR1 is MNHEY and CDR2 is SVGEGT. CDR3 size: 20 residues. The V gene lost 4 bases and the J gene lost 0 bases, with 27 bases spanning the gap. The CDR3 here is CASSSLALGAGQPSNYGYTF. CDR3 bases: TGTGCCAGCAGTTCACTGGCCCTCGGGGCAGGGCAACCCTCTAACTATGGCTACACCTTC.

The CDR3 DNA reads as TGTGCCTGGAGTGTCGTGAGTTGGGGCTACACCTTC. It encodes CAWSVVSWGYTF. V is TRBV30 and J is TRBJ1-2, with D hard to call. Trimming shortened V by 0 bases and J by 8 bases, and 10 bases separated the two germline ends. This CDR3 has 12 amino acids. Germline V gene sequence: CDR1 GTSNPN, CDR2 SVGIG (reference sequence).

This clonotype was found many times. The CDR3: CASSGRANYGYTF. CDR3 DNA: TGCGCCAGTTCCGGGCGGGCTAACTATGGCTACACCTTC. The rearrangement joins TRBV5-1 to TRBJ1-2; no definite D call. The CDR3 is made up of 13 amino acids. V was clipped by 8 bases and J by 0 bases, with 11 bases between them. Germline V gene lookup returns CDR1 SGHRS and CDR2 YFSETQ.

This clonotype was counted ten times or more. The chain employs TRBV6-2 or TRBV6-3 and TRBJ2-6, with D possibly matching TRBD1 (5 bases). Germline values: CDR1 MNHEY, CDR2 SVGEGT. The CDR3 is 17 amino acids. Trimming removed 4 bases from V and 0 bases from J, with 13 bases in between. The CDR3 coding sequence is TGTGCCAGCAGTTCGCGACAGCCCTCCTCTGGGGCCAACGTCCTGACTTTC. It translates to CASSSRQPSSGANVLTF.

The chain is built from TRBV15 and TRBJ1-1; 12 nucleotides match TRBD1. V dropped 7 bases and J dropped 1; count of bases not matched to a gene: 7. Germline-derived CDR1 and CDR2 are LNHNV and YYDKDF (reference sequence). The CDR3 loop spans 16 amino acids. The CDR3 loop reads CATNPGTGGRNTEAFF. CDR3 DNA: TGTGCCACCAATCCCGGGACAGGGGGCAGGAACACTGAAGCTTTCTTT.

This sequence joins TRBV6-5 and TRBJ1-6; 7 bases map to TRBD1. CDR1 and CDR2 from the germline V gene are MNHEY and SVGAGI. The CDR3 extends over 15 amino acids. V lost 0 bases to trimming and J lost 6 bases; unmatched junction nucleotides: 2. In DNA form, the CDR3 reads TGTGCCAGCAGTTACTCGGGACAGATTAATTCACCCCTCCACTTT. This encodes CASSYSGQINSPLHF.

This clonotype was detected ten times or more. This chain joins TRBV7-9 and TRBJ1-1; D unresolved. This CDR3 is 15 amino acids long. The germline V gene has CDR1 SEHNR and CDR2 FQNEAQ (reference sequence). V was pared by 2 bases and J by 1 base, with 11 bases between. CDR3 region: CASSLSLGPNTEAFF. The CDR3, as DNA: TGTGCCAGCAGCTTATCGCTTGGCCCGAACACTGAAGCTTTCTTT.

This sequence joins TRBV11-2 and TRBJ2-2; D is undetermined. This CDR3 comprises 15 residues. The ends were cut back, 2 bases at V and 4 bases at J, with 11 bases in the middle. Germline-derived CDR1 and CDR2 are SGHAT and FQNNGV. The CDR3 bases are TGTGCCAGCAGCTTAACAGCCCCCGGCACCGGGGAGCTGTTTTTT. Translated: CASSLTAPGTGELFF.

In its sample, this clonotype was seen many times. The chain recombines TRBV12-3 or TRBV12-4 with TRBJ1-2; tentatively, D is TRBD1 (5 bases). The ends were cut back, 5 bases at V and 2 bases at J, with 12 bases in the middle. There are 14 residues in the CDR3. The CDR3 loop is CASSGNWGNYGYTF. DNA for the CDR3: TGTGCCAGCAGTGGGAACTGGGGGAACTATGGCTACACCTTC.

This clonotype was counted between two and nine times. This chain joins TRBV12-3 or TRBV12-4 and TRBJ2-7, with D hard to call. The CDR3 has 13 residues. V was shortened by 5 bases and J by 0 bases, with 8 bases between the two germline ends. CDR3 protein: CASSPDVSYEQYF. CDR3 sequence (DNA): TGTGCCAGCAGTCCGGATGTCTCCTACGAGCAGTACTTC.

This clonotype was counted ten times or more. This chain links TRBV18 with TRBJ1-2, with 10 bases identical to TRBD1. The CDR3 length is 16 residues. The germline CDR1 and CDR2 sequences are KGHSH and LQKENI. V shed 2 bases, J shed 3 bases, and the junction held 6 bases outside the gene matches. CDR3 amino acids: CASSPSGTGVYYGYTF. CDR3 coding DNA: TGTGCCAGCTCACCATCCGGGACAGGGGTGTACTATGGCTACACCTTC.